This T cell receptor beta chain comes out of a study of coeliac disease. Study in general: High-resolution HLA typing was lacking; TRBV7-2 bias was queried instead.

V trimming: 3 bases; J trimming: 4 bases; junction bases outside the gene matches: 4. CDR3 length: 15 residues. Germline CDR1 reads GTSNPN; CDR2 reads SVGIG (reference sequence). Produced via immunoSEQ multiplex PCR; TCRdb's table is partial and in-frame only. The sample includes 5,500 to 7,000 clones, around two thirds of them seen just once. The sequenced material came from lamina propria lymphocytes from the gut. The TCR originated in a man aged 50-59 years with active celiac disease. The J gene is TRBJ2-1, the V gene TRBV30, with 12 bases aligning to TRBD2. The CDR3 is CAWSPGLAGYNEQFF. CDR3 nucleotides: TGTGCCTGGAGCCCGGGACTAGCGGGTTACAATGAGCAGTTCTTC.